Described below is a single T cell receptor (beta chain) sequence and its context. Method: immunoSEQ multiplex PCR; TCRdb's copy keeps in-frame clones and lacks some. The sample carries a few hundred thousand clones, roughly 90% recorded once. The data derive from a study of blood T cell repertoires in COVID-19. This CDR3 spans 14 amino acids. Germline CDR1 is LNHDA and CDR2 is SQIVND (reference sequence). The V gene lost 5 bases and the J gene lost 5 bases, with 16 bases spanning the gap. This receptor was taken from a woman aged 30 to 39 who had recovered from COVID-19. The sample taken for sequencing was PBMCs or T cells enriched from blood (not recorded which). The chain has TRBV19 and TRBJ2-7; possible D gene TRBD2, 7 bases. The CDR3 here is CASSRGAGIHEQYF. The CDR3, as DNA: TGTGCCAGTAGTCGGGGGGCGGGGATTCACGAGCAGTACTTC.